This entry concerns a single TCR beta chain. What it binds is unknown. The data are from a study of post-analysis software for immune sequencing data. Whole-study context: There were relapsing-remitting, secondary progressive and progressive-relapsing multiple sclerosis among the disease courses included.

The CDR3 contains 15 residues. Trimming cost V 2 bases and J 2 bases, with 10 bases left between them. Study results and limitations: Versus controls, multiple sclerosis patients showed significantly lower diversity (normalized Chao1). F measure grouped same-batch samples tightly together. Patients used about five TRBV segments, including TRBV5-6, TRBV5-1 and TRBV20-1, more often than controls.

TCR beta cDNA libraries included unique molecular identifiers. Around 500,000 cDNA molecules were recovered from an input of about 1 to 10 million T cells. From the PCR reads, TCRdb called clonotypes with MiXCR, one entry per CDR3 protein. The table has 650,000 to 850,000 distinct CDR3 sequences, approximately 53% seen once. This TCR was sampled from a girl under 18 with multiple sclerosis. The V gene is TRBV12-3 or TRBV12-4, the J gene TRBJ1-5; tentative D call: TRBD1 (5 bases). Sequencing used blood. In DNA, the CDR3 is TGTGCCAGCAGTTTACGGACGGGGCGCAATCAGCCCCAGCATTTT. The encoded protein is CASSLRTGRNQPQHF.